This is a list of T cell receptor beta chains from one sample in a study of PD-1 blockade in classical Hodgkin lymphoma. Sequenced by immunoSEQ multiplex PCR; TCRdb stores in-frame clones only, minus some. The sample holds about 14,000 clones, around 77% seen once. The sequencing here drew on peripheral blood mononuclear cells (PBMCs), taken at baseline. The source is a human donor with classical Hodgkin lymphoma. CDR3s include the opening cysteine and the closing phenylalanine or tryptophan. A D gene is named only where the DNA matches it firmly. Clone sizes are given selectively: once, few, many, or a class where the clone is expanded.

size	J	D	V	CDR3	DNA
.	TRBJ2-1	.	TRBV19	CASSIWRGGLSGEQFF	TGTGCCAGTAGTATTTGGAGGGGGGGCCTGTCCGGTGAGCAGTTCTTC
.	TRBJ1-1	TRBD1	TRBV5-1	CASSPGQRNTEAFF	TGCGCCAGCAGCCCGGGACAGAGGAACACTGAAGCTTTCTTT
.	TRBJ2-2	.	TRBV25-1	CASSEGYLLGTGELFF	TGTGCCAGCAGTGAAGGTTATCTTCTAGGGACCGGGGAGCTGTTTTTT
.	TRBJ2-5	.	TRBV7-6	CASSPTGVRETQYF	TGTGCCAGCAGCCCTACAGGCGTTCGGGAGACCCAGTACTTC
few	TRBJ2-7	.	TRBV6-5	CASSYSRRRYEQYF	TGTGCCAGCAGTTACTCGAGGCGTAGATACGAGCAGTACTTC
.	TRBJ2-5	.	TRBV7-6	CASSSPPGQETQYF	TGTGCCAGCAGCTCCCCCCCAGGGCAAGAGACCCAGTACTTC
.	TRBJ2-5	.	TRBV7-9	CASSLSGGRQETQYF	TGTGCCAGCAGCTTAAGTGGGGGTCGACAAGAGACCCAGTACTTC
.	TRBJ1-5	.	TRBV18	CASSPGGGGNQPQHF	TGTGCCAGCTCACCAGGCGGGGGGGGCAATCAGCCCCAGCATTTT
.	TRBJ1-1	TRBD1	TRBV6-1	CASSGTGGKTEAFF	TGTGCCAGCAGTGGTACAGGGGGAAAGACTGAAGCTTTCTTT
.	TRBJ1-1	.	TRBV5-1	CASSLGTANTEAFF	TGCGCCAGCAGCCTCGGGACGGCGAACACTGAAGCTTTCTTT
.	TRBJ1-1	.	TRBV11-3	CASRKPRGSNTEAFF	TGTGCCAGCAGGAAACCGCGGGGAAGTAACACTGAAGCTTTCTTT
.	TRBJ1-5	.	TRBV28	CASSLDSLNQPQHF	TGTGCCAGCAGTTTAGACAGCCTCAATCAGCCCCAGCATTTT
few	TRBJ2-7	.	TRBV7-9	CASSFSGSYEQYF	TGTGCCAGCAGCTTTTCTGGGAGCTACGAGCAGTACTTC
.	TRBJ2-1	.	TRBV7-2	CASSLFVYEQFF	TGTGCCAGCAGCTTATTCGTTTATGAGCAGTTCTTC
.	TRBJ1-2	.	TRBV7-9	CASSLVGARANYGYTF	TGTGCCAGCAGCTTAGTTGGTGCCAGAGCTAACTATGGCTACACCTTC
once	TRBJ1-2	.	TRBV18	CASSPQARAEMGGYTF	TGTGCCAGCTCACCGCAGGCAAGGGCCGAAATGGGTGGCTACACCTTC
.	TRBJ2-3	.	TRBV11-3	CASSLGGHTADTQYF	TGTGCCAGCAGCTTAGGAGGTCACACAGCAGATACGCAGTATTTT
once	TRBJ2-7	.	TRBV2	CASSADWSSEQYF	TGTGCCAGCAGTGCCGACTGGTCATCCGAGCAGTACTTC
.	TRBJ2-3	TRBD1	TRBV18	CASSPIPGTGTTDTQYF	TGTGCCAGCTCACCAATCCCCGGGACAGGGACCACGGATACGCAGTATTTT
.	TRBJ1-2	.	TRBV18	CASSPQDLYGYTF	TGTGCCAGCTCACCACAGGACCTTTATGGCTACACCTTC
.	TRBJ2-2	.	TRBV19	CASSILSRRNTGELFF	TGTGCCAGTAGTATCCTAAGTCGCAGGAACACCGGGGAGCTGTTTTTT
few	TRBJ2-6	.	TRBV14	CASSQVGGGFSGANVLTF	TGTGCCAGCAGCCAAGTGGGGGGTGGGTTCTCTGGGGCCAACGTCCTGACTTTC
.	TRBJ2-2	.	TRBV5-6	CASSLVGRGNTGELFF	TGTGCCAGCAGCTTGGTTGGCAGGGGGAACACCGGGGAGCTGTTTTTT
.	TRBJ1-1	.	TRBV10-1	CASSVTQGETEAFF	TGCGCCAGCAGTGTAACACAGGGAGAGACTGAAGCTTTCTTT
.	TRBJ2-1	.	TRBV5-1	CASSLGPHNEQFF	TGCGCCAGCAGCTTGGGCCCTCACAATGAGCAGTTCTTC
.	TRBJ2-7	TRBD1	TRBV25-1	CASSGAPGTGSYEQYF	TGTGCCAGCAGTGGGGCTCCCGGGACAGGATCCTACGAGCAGTACTTC
.	TRBJ1-2	TRBD1	TRBV19	CASSVGTGAIYGYTF	TGTGCCAGTAGTGTCGGGACAGGGGCCATCTATGGCTACACCTTC
.	TRBJ1-1	.	TRBV19	CASTFGLNTEAFF	TGTGCCAGTACCTTCGGATTGAACACTGAAGCTTTCTTT
.	TRBJ1-6	.	TRBV28	CASTGIKQESSYNSPLHF	TGTGCCAGCACGGGCATCAAGCAGGAAAGCTCCTATAATTCACCCCTCCACTTT
.	TRBJ2-5	.	TRBV7-8	CASSLATGAETQYF	TGTGCCAGCAGCTTAGCTACAGGCGCAGAGACCCAGTACTTC
.	TRBJ1-4	.	TRBV4-3	CASSPRKGPVTNEKLFF	TGCGCCAGCAGCCCAAGGAAGGGGCCCGTAACTAATGAAAAACTGTTTTTT
.	TRBJ1-4	TRBD1	TRBV6-1	CASSGTGREKLFF	TGTGCCAGCAGTGGGACAGGGCGTGAAAAACTGTTTTTT
once	TRBJ2-2	.	TRBV15	CATSRDYPIRGTGELFF	TGTGCCACCAGCAGAGACTACCCGATCAGGGGCACCGGGGAGCTGTTTTTT
.	TRBJ2-1	.	TRBV27	CASSPYGEPPYNEQFF	TGTGCCAGCAGTCCTTATGGGGAGCCCCCCTACAATGAGCAGTTCTTC
.	TRBJ1-2	.	TRBV19	CASSIQGNYGYTF	TGTGCCAGTAGTATTCAGGGGAACTATGGCTACACCTTC
.	TRBJ2-3	TRBD2	TRBV5-1	CASSFGAGASTDTQYF	TGCGCCAGCAGCTTCGGAGCGGGGGCTAGCACAGATACGCAGTATTTT
.	TRBJ2-3	TRBD1	TRBV9	CAIRSRQGREDTQYF	TGTGCCATCCGATCCCGACAGGGAAGGGAAGATACGCAGTATTTT
.	TRBJ1-2	.	TRBV5-1	CASSLEVGAANYGYTF	TGCGCCAGCAGCTTGGAGGTGGGGGCGGCTAACTATGGCTACACCTTC
once	TRBJ2-7	.	TRBV19	CATSRGPAYEQYF	TGTGCCACTTCGCGGGGGCCGGCCTACGAGCAGTACTTC
.	TRBJ2-3	TRBD2	TRBV28	CASQSGGLKDTQYF	TGTGCCAGTCAGAGCGGGGGCCTAAAGGATACGCAGTATTTT
.	TRBJ1-6	TRBD1	TRBV5-4	CASSSGTGIGSPLHF	TGTGCCAGCAGCTCCGGGACAGGGATAGGATCACCCCTCCACTTT
.	TRBJ1-2	.	TRBV7-2	CASSPLSTAPYGYTF	TGTGCCAGCAGCCCCCTATCGACCGCCCCCTATGGCTACACCTTC
.	TRBJ1-2	.	TRBV4-3	CASSQEGHYGYTF	TGCGCCAGCAGCCAAGAGGGACACTATGGCTACACCTTC
.	TRBJ1-1	TRBD1	TRBV6-1	CASSRQGSNTEAFF	TGTGCCAGCAGTAGACAGGGTTCGAACACTGAAGCTTTCTTT
.	TRBJ2-5	.	TRBV18	CASSPRGNQETQYF	TGTGCCAGCTCACCAAGGGGAAACCAAGAGACCCAGTACTTC
.	TRBJ1-5	.	TRBV5-5	CASSLGGGSNQPQHF	TGTGCCAGCAGCTTGGGGGGAGGAAGCAATCAGCCCCAGCATTTT
.	TRBJ1-6	TRBD1	TRBV7-2	CASSLVVPTGRDSPLHF	TGTGCCAGCAGCTTAGTCGTCCCGACAGGGAGGGATTCACCCCTCCACTTT